These 16 T cell receptor beta chains were all obtained from the same sample, sequenced in a study of blood T cells in healthy people across ages. The second PCR ran about 6 to 12 cycles with a sample-barcoded 5' primer and J-beta primers. TCRdb re-analysed the 5' RACE reads in MiXCR, keeping a single row per CDR3 protein. The sample yields about 570,000 distinct CDR3 sequences, 25% to 30% seen once. The sample consisted of blood. The receptors here all came from a woman aged 70-85 years in good health.

Details on this clonotype: Germline is not matched at one junction end, which may reflect a read error. The chain joins TRBV14 to TRBJ2-5; D possibly corresponds to TRBD1 (5 bases). This CDR3 contains 13 residues. Germline lookup yields CDR1 SGHDN and CDR2 FVKESK. The chain's CDR3 is CASSPIGATSFFF. The CDR3 DNA follows: TGTGCCAGCAGCCCGATTGGGGCTACCTCATTTTTCTTC.

A note on this clonotype: A read error may produce the germline difference seen at one junction end. This sequence joins TRBV6-5 and TRBJ1-1; the D is unclear. Per germline, CDR1 MNHEY and CDR2 SVGAGI. The CDR3 is made up of 16 amino acids. The CDR3 loop is CASSLTSVGMNTGAFF. The CDR3 coding sequence is TGTGCCAGCAGTCTTACCTCCGTAGGGATGAACACTGGAGCTTTCTTT.

This sequence joins TRBV30 and TRBJ1-5; D remains ambiguous. This CDR3 is 9 amino acids long. Per the germline V gene, CDR1 is GTSNPN and CDR2 is SVGIG (reference sequence). In DNA, the CDR3 is TGTGCGGCGGGGCAGCCCCAGCATTTT. Its protein product is CAAGQPQHF.

J is TRBJ2-7 and V is TRBV5-1; weak D call: TRBD2 (5 bases). The CDR3 has 15 residues. V was shortened by 9 bases and J by 2 bases, with 21 bases between the two germline ends. Germline values: CDR1 SGHRS, CDR2 YFSETQ. The CDR3 sequence is CATAVGSGTAYEQYF. CDR3 in DNA: TGCGCCACGGCGGTGGGCAGCGGCACTGCCTACGAGCAGTACTTC.

This chain connects TRBV29-1 to TRBJ2-1; 8 nucleotides agree with TRBD2. This CDR3 contains 14 residues. J gave up 4 bases and V 3 bases, and 5 bases lay outside the gene matches. Germline V lookup: CDR1 SQVTM, CDR2 ANQGSEA. The DNA for the CDR3 is TGCAGCGTTGATGTCGGGGGGGTATACAATGAGCAGTTCTTC. Amino acids: CSVDVGGVYNEQFF.

This clonotype was detected many times. V and J are TRBV2 and TRBJ1-1, with D hard to call. Per germline, CDR1 SNHLY and CDR2 FYNNEI. CDR3 length: 14 amino acids. Trimming left V 5 bases short and J 1 base short, with 11 bases between. The CDR3 sequence: CASSLQEGNTEAFF. Written as DNA, the CDR3 is TGTGCCAGCAGTCTTCAGGAGGGGAACACTGAAGCTTTCTTT.

This clonotype appeared many times. This chain uses TRBV10-3 with TRBJ2-1; perhaps TRBD2 as D (5 bases). Germline CDR1 reads ENHRY; CDR2 reads SYGVKD. The CDR3 is 14 amino acids. V was pared by 3 bases and J by 1 base, with 7 bases between. CDR3 region: CAISDGVSYNEQFF. In nucleotides, the CDR3 is TGTGCCATCAGTGACGGGGTATCCTACAATGAGCAGTTCTTC.

In its sample, this clonotype was seen a few times. The V call is TRBV5-1, the J call TRBJ2-5; D possibly matches TRBD1 or TRBD2 (6 bases each). Matching the DNA end better, TRBJ2-7 makes the J call doubtful. The germline CDR1 and CDR2 sequences are SGHRS and YFSETQ. The CDR3 runs to 16 residues. The CDR3 region has the DNA TGCGCCAGCAGCTTGGCCGGGGGCGGGAAAGACTACGAGCAGTACTTC. Translating it yields CASSLAGGGKDYEQYF.

This clonotype appeared a few times. This chain uses TRBV15 with TRBJ2-1; D is unclear. The germline gives CDR1 LNHNV, CDR2 YYDKDF (reference sequence). The CDR3 loop spans 14 amino acids. The V end was cut by 0 bases, the J end by 11 bases, with 14 bases between. Here the CDR3 reads CATSREPSTQQQFF. As DNA, the CDR3 is TGTGCCACCAGCAGAGAGCCCTCGACGCAACAGCAGTTCTTC.

This chain links TRBV6-1 with TRBJ2-5; either TRBD1 or TRBD2 may fit D (5 bases each). With the DNA end fitting TRBJ2-1 better, the J assignment may be wrong. The CDR3 covers 15 residues. Per the germline V gene, CDR1 is MNHNS and CDR2 is SASEGT. CDR3 residues: CASSEGENRFNEQFF. The CDR3 region has the DNA TGTGCCAGCAGTGAAGGGGAGAACAGGTTCAATGAGCAGTTCTTC.

This clonotype was counted between two and nine times. The CDR3 DNA is TGTGCCAGCAGTGATGCCCGGGACAGGGGGAAGACCCAGTACTTC. It encodes CASSDARDRGKTQYF. The chain has TRBV25-1 and TRBJ2-5; 11 bases agree with TRBD1. CDR1 is MGHDK, CDR2 SYGVNS, per germline. This CDR3 comprises 15 residues. V gave up 3 bases and J gave up 6 bases; unmatched junction bases: 6.

The chain recombines TRBV20-1 with TRBJ2-1; D is uncertain. Gene TRBJ2-7 matches the end of the DNA better, so the J call may be wrong. In germline, CDR1 is DFQATT, CDR2 SNEGSKA (reference sequence). The length of the CDR3 is 13 residues. CDR3 DNA sequence: TGCAGTGCTAGAGATGTCACCTCCTACGAGCAGTACTTC. Protein sequence: CSARDVTSYEQYF.

Only a few counts were recorded for this clonotype. The genes are TRBV12-3 or TRBV12-4 and TRBJ2-3; perhaps D is TRBD1 or TRBD2 (6 bases each). Trimming stripped 1 base from V and 7 bases from J, with 12 bases between. This CDR3 contains 14 residues. The CDR3 loop is CASSLGGGGNTQYF. Here the CDR3 DNA reads TGTGCCAGCAGTTTAGGTGGAGGGGGGAATACGCAGTATTTT.

The chain employs TRBV7-2 and TRBJ2-5, with D unresolved. Per germline, CDR1 SGHTA and CDR2 FQGNSA. The CDR3 has 13 residues. V lost 1 base, J lost 5 bases, and 8 bases lay in between. CDR3 DNA sequence: TGTGCCAGCAGCTTAGTCCCCGCTGAGACCCAGTACTTC. Protein product: CASSLVPAETQYF. Looking up the rest from reference TRBV7-2 and TRBJ2-5 gives the full variable domain: GAGVSQSPSNKVTEKGKDVELRCDPISGHTALYWYRQSLGQGLEFLIYFQGNSAPDKSGLPSDRFSAERTGGSVSTLTIQRTQQEDSAVYLCASSLVPAETQYFGPGTRLLVL.

Notes on this clonotype: This CDR3 fails to terminate in the conserved phenylalanine or tryptophan, so it likely reflects a read error. V gene TRBV9 combines with J gene TRBJ2-3, with 9 bases aligning to TRBD2. Per germline, CDR1 SGDLS and CDR2 YYNGEE. The CDR3 sequence is 15 residues long. This CDR3 reads CAGSASGVRADTQYL. The CDR3, as DNA: TGTGCCGGCAGTGCTAGCGGGGTACGCGCAGATACGCAGTATCTT.

There are a few counts of this clonotype. This sequence joins TRBV6-9 and TRBJ1-5; possible D gene TRBD1, 6 bases. CDR3 length: 17 amino acids. The germline CDR1 and CDR2 sequences are MNHGY and SVAAGI. V shed 6 bases and J shed 10 bases, with 28 bases lying between them. CDR3 loop: CASRLYREVVDGAPQHF. CDR3 sequence (DNA): TGTGCCAGCAGATTATACAGGGAAGTAGTCGACGGAGCCCCCCAGCATTTT.